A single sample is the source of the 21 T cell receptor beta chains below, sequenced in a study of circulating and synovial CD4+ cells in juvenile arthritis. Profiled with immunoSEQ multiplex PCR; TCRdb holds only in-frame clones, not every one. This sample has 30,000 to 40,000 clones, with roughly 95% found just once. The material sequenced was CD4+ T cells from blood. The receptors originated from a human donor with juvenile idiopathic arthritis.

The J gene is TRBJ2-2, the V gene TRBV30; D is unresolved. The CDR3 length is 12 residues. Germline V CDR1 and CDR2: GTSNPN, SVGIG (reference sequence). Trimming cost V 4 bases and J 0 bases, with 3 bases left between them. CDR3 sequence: CAWTPNTGELFF. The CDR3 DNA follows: TGTGCCTGGACTCCGAACACCGGGGAGCTGTTTTTT. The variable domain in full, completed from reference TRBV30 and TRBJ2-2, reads SQTIHQWPATLVQPVGSPLSLECTVEGTSNPNLYWYRQAAGRGLQLLFYSVGIGQISSEVPQNLSASRPQDRQFILSSKKLLLSDSGFYLCAWTPNTGELFFGEGSRLTVL.

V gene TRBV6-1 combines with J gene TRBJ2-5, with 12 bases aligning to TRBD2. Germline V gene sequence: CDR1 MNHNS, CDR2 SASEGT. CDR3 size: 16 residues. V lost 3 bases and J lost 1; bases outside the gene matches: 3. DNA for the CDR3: TGTGCCAGCAGTGACAGGACTAGCGGGATCCAAGAGACCCAGTACTTC. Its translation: CASSDRTSGIQETQYF.

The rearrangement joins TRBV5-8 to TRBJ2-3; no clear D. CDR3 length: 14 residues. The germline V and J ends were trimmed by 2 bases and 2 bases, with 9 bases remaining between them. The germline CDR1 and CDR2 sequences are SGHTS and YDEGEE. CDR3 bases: TGTGCCAGCAGCTTTGAGAAAACCACAGATACGCAGTATTTT. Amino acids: CASSFEKTTDTQYF.

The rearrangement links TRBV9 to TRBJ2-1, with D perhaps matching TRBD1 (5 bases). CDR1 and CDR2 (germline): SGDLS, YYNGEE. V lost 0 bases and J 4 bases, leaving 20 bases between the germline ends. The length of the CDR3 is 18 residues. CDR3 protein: CASSVEIGAYYTYNEQFF. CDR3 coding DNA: TGTGCCAGCAGCGTAGAAATTGGGGCCTACTATACTTACAATGAGCAGTTCTTC.

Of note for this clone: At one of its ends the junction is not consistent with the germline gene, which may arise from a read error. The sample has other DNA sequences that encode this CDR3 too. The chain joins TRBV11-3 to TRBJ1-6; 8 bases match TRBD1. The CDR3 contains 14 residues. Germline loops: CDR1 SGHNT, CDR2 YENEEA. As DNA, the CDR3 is TGTGCCAGCAGCTCAGGGGGCTATAATTCCCCCCTCCACTTT. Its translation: CASSSGGYNSPLHF.

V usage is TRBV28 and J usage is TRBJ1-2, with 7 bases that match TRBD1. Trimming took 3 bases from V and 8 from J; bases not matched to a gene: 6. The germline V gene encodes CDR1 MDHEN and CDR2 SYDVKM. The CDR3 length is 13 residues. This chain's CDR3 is CASSLRGGLGYTF. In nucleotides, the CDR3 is TGTGCCAGCAGTTTGAGAGGGGGCCTAGGCTACACCTTC.

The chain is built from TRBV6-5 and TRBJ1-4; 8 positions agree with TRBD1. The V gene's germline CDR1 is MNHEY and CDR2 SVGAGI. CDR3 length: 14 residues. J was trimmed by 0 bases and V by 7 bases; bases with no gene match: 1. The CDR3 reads CASKQGATNEKLFF. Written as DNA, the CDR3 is TGTGCCAGCAAACAGGGGGCAACTAATGAAAAACTGTTTTTT.

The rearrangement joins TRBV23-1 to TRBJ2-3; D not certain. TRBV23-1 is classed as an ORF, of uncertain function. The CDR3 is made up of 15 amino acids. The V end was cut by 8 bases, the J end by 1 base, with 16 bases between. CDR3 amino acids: CASHPERSCTDTQYF. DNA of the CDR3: TGCGCCAGCCACCCAGAGCGTTCGTGCACAGATACGCAGTATTTT.

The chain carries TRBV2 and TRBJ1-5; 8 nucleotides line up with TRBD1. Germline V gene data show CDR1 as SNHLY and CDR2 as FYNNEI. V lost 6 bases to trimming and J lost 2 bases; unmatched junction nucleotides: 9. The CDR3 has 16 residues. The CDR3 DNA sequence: TGTGCCAGCAGGGAATCAGGGGGCCGGGGCAATCAGCCCCAGCATTTT. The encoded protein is CASRESGGRGNQPQHF.

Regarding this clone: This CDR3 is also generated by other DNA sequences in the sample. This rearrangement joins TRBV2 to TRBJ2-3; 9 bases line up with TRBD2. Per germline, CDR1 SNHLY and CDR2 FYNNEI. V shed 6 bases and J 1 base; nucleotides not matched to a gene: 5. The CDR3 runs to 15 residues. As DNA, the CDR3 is TGTGCCAGCAGACGCTTAGCGGGGGGCACAGATACGCAGTATTTT. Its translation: CASRRLAGGTDTQYF.

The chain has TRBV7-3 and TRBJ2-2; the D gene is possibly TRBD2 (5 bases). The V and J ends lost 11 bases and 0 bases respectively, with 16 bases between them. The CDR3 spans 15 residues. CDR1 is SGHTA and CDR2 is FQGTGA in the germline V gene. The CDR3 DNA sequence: TGTGCCGGGGAGAATGGACGGACGAACACCGGGGAGCTGTTTTTT. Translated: CAGENGRTNTGELFF.

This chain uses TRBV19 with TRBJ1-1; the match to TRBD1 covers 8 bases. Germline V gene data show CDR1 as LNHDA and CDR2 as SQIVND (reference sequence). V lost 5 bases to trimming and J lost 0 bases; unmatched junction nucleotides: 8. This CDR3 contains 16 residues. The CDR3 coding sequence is TGTGCCAGTAGTGTAGGTGGGACAGGAATGAACACTGAAGCTTTCTTT. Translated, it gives CASSVGGTGMNTEAFF.

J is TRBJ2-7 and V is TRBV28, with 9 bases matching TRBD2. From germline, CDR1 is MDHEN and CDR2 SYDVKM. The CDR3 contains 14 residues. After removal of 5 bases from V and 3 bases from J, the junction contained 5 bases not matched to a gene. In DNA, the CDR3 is TGTGCCAGCAGTCCCCCTAGCGGGAACTACGAGCAGTACTTC. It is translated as CASSPPSGNYEQYF.

The CDR3 sequence is CASSVLVYEQYF. CDR3 DNA sequence: TGTGCCAGCAGTGTTCTAGTATACGAGCAGTACTTC. The chain combines TRBV6-1 with TRBJ2-7; D is unresolved. The CDR3 consists of 12 residues. Deletions cut 4 bases from V and 4 bases from J, with 8 bases between. Germline V gene sequence: CDR1 MNHNS, CDR2 SASEGT.

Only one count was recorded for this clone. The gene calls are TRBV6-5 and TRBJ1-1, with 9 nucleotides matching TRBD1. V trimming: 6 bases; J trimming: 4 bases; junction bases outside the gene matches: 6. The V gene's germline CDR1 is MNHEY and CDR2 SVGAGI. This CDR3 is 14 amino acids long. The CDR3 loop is CASRNNRGPTEAFF. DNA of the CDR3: TGTGCCAGCAGGAATAACAGGGGGCCCACTGAAGCTTTCTTT.

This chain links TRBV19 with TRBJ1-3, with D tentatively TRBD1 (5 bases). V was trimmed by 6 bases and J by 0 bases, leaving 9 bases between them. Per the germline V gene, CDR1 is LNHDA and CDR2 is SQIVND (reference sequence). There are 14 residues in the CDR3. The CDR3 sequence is CASRDRGSGNTIYF. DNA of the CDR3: TGTGCCAGTAGGGATAGGGGCTCTGGAAACACCATATATTTT.

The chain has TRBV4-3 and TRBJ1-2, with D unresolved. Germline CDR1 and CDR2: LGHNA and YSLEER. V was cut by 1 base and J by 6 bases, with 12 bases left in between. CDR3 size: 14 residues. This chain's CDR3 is CASSQGTDGDGYTF. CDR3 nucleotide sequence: TGCGCCAGCAGCCAAGGGACGGACGGGGATGGCTACACCTTC.

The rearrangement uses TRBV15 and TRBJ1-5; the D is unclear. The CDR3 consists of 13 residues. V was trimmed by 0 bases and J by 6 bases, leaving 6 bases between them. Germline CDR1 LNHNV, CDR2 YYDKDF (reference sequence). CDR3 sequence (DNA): TGTGCCACCAGCAGAGATGTATCTCAGCCCCAGCATTTT. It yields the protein CATSRDVSQPQHF.

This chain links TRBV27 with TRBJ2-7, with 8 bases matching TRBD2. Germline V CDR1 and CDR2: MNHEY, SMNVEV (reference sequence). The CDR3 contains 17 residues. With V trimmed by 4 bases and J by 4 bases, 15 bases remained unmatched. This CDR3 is CASSSIGLAQYFYEQYF. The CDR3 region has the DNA TGTGCCAGCAGTTCTATCGGACTAGCTCAATACTTTTACGAGCAGTACTTC.

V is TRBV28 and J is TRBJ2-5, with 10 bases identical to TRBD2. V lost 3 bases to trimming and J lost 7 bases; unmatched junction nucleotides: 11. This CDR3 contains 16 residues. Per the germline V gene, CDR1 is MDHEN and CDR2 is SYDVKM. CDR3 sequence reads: CASSLGAGGRSGTQYF. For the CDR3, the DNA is TGTGCCAGCAGTTTGGGAGCGGGAGGGCGGAGTGGGACCCAGTACTTC.

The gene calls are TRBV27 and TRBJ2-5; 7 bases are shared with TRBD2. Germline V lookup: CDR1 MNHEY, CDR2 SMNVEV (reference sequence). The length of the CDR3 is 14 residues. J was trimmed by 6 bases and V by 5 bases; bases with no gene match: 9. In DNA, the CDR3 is TGTGCCAGCAGTCCAGCCGGGGGGTTGAAGACCCAGTACTTC. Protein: CASSPAGGLKTQYF.